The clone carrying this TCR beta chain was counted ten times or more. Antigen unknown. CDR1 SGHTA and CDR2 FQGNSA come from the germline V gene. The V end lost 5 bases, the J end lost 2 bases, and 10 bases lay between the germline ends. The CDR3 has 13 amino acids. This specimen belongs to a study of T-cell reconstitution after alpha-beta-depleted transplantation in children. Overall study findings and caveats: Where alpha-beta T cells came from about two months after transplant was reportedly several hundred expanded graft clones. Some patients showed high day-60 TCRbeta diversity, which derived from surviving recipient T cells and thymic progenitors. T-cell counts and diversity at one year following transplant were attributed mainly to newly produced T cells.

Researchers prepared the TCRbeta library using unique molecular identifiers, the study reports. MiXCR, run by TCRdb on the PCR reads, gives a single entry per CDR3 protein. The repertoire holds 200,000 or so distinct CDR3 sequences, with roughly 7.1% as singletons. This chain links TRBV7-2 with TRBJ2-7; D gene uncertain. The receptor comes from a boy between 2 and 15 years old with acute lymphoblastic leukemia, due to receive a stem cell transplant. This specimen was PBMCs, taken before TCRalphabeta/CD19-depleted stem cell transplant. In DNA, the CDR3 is TGTGCCAGCAGCCCGCTTCAGACCTACGAGCAGTACTTC. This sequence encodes CASSPLQTYEQYF.